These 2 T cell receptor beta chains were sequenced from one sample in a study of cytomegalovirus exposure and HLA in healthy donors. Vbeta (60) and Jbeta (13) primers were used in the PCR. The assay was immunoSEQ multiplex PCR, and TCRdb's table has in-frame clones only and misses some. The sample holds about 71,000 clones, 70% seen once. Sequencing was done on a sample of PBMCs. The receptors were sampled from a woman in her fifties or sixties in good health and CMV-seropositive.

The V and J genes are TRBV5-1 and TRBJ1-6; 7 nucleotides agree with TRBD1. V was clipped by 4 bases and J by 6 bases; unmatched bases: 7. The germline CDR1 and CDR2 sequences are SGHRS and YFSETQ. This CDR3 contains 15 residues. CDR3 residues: CASSLLGTVNSPLHF. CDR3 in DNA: TGCGCCAGCAGCCTTCTCGGGACAGTTAATTCACCCCTCCACTTT. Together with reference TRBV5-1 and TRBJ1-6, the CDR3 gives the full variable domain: KAGVTQTPRYLIKTRGQQVTLSCSPISGHRSVSWYQQTPGQGLQFLFEYFSETQRNKGNFPGRFSGRQFSNSRSEMNVSTLELGDSALYLCASSLLGTVNSPLHFGNGTRLTVT.

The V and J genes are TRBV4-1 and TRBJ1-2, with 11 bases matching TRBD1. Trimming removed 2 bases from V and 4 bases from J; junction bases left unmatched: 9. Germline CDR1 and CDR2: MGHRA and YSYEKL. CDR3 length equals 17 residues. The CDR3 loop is CASSQSAGQGGSYGYTF. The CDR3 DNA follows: TGCGCCAGCAGCCAATCCGCGGGACAGGGGGGATCCTATGGCTACACCTTC.